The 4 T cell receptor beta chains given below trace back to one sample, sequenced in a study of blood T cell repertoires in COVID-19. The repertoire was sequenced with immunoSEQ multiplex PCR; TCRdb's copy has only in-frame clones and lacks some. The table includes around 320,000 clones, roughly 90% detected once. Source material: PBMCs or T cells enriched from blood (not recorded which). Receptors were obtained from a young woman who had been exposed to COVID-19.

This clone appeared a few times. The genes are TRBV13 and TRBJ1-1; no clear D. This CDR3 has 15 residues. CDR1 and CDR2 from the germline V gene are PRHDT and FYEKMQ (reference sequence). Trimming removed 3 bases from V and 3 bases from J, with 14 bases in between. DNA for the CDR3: TGTGCCAGCAGCTTCACCGGGCTGCGGGACACTGAAGCTTTCTTT. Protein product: CASSFTGLRDTEAFF.

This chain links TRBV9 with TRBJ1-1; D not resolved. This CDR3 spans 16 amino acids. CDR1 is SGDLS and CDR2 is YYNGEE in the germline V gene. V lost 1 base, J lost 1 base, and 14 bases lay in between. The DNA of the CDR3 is TGTGCCAGCAGCGTACGGGGTGATCTTGGGAACACTGAAGCTTTCTTT. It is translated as CASSVRGDLGNTEAFF. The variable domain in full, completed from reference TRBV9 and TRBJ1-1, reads DSGVTQTPKHLITATGQRVTLRCSPRSGDLSVYWYQQSLDQGLQFLIQYYNGEERAKGNILERFSAQQFPDLHSELNLSSLELGDSALYFCASSVRGDLGNTEAFFGQGTRLTVV.

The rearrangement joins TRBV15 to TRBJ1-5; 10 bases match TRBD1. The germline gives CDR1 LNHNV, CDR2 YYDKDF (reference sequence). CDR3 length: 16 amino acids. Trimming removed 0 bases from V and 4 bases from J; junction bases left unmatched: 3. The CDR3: CATSRDQGQGNQPQHF. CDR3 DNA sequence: TGTGCCACCAGCAGAGATCAGGGACAGGGGAATCAGCCCCAGCATTTT.

CDR3 in amino acids: CASSEYFGQEVETQYF. The CDR3 nucleotides are TGTGCCAGCAGTGAATACTTCGGACAGGAGGTAGAGACCCAGTACTTC. The V call is TRBV25-1, the J call TRBJ2-5; 7 bases agree with TRBD1. Germline V gives CDR1 MGHDK, CDR2 SYGVNS. The CDR3 runs to 16 residues. Germline trimming cut 0 bases from V and 4 bases from J; bases unmatched to any gene: 8.